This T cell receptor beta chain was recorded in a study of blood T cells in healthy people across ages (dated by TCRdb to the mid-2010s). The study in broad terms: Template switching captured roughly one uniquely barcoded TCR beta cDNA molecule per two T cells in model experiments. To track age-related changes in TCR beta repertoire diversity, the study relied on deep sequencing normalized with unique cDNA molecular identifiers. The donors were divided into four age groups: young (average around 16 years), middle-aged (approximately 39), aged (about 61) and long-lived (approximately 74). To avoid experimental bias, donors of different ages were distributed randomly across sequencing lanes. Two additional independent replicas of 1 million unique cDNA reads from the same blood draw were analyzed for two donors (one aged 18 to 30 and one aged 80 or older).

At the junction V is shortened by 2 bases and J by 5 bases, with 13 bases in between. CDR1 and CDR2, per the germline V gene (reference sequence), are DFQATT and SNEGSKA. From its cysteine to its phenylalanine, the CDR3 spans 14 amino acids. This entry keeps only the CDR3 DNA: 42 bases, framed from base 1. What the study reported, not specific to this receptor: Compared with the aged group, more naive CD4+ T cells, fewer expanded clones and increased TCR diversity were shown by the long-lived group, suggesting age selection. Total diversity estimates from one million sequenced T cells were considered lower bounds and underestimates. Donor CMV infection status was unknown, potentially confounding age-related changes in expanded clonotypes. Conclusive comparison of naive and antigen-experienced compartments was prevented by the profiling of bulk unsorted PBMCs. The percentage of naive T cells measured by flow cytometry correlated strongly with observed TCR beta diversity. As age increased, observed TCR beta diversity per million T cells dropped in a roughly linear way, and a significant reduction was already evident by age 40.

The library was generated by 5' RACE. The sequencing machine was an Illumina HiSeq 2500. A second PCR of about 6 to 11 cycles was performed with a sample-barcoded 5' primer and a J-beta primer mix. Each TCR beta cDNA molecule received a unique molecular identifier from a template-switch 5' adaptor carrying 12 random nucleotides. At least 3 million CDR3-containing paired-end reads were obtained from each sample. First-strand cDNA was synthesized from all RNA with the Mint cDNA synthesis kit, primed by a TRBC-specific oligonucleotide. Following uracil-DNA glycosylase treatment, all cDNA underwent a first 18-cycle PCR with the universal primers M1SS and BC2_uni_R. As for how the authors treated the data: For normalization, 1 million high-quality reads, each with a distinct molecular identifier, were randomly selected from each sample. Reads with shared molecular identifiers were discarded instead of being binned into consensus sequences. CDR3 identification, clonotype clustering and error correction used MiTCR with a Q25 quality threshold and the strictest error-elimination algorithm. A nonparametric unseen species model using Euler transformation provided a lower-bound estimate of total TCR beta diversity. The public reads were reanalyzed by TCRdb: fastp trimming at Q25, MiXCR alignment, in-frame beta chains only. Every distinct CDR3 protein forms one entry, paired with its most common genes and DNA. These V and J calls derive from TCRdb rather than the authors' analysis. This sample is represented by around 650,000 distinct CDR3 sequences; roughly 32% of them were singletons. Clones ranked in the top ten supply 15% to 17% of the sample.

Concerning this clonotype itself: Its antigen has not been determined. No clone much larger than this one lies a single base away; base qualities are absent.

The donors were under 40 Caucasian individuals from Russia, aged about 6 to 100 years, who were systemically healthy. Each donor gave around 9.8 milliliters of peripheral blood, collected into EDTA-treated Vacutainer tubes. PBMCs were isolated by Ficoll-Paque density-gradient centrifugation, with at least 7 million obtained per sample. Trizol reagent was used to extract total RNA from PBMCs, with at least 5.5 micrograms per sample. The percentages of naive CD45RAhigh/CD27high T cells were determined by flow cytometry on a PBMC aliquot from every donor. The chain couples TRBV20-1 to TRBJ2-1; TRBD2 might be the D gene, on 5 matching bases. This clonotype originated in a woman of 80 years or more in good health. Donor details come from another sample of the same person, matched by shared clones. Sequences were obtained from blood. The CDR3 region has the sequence CSARSLEVHNEQFF. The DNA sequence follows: TGCAGTGCTAGAAGTTTGGAGGTCCACAATGAGCAGTTCTTC.